This entry concerns a single T cell receptor beta chain. The target antigen is unknown. This entry is derived from a study of long-term antiretroviral therapy in people with HIV. The V gene's germline CDR1 is SNHLY and CDR2 FYNNEI. The ends were cut back, 6 bases at V and 4 bases at J, with 13 bases in the middle. The CDR3 is made up of 13 amino acids. Researchers ran immunoSEQ v3.0 at survey level. Generated by immunoSEQ multiplex PCR, the TCRdb table keeps only in-frame clones and is missing some. The sample shows under 14,000 clones, roughly four fifths of them seen only once. Points from the study as a whole: ART adherence, viral resistance and therapy changes were undocumented. Across all time points, the repertoire was dominated by clones that expanded before ART.

Every sample had roughly 1-11 million cryopreserved PBMC in it before DNA extraction. Material: unsorted PBMCs, obtained 1.8 years after starting antiretroviral therapy. This chain connects TRBV2 to TRBJ2-7; D is undetermined. This receptor was identified in a man aged 35 to 55 with HIV. In nucleotides, the CDR3 is TGTGCCAGCAGCGGTGTAGGGCAGTACGAGCAGTACTTC. Amino acids: CASSGVGQYEQYF.